One and the same sample provided the 26 T cell receptor beta chains below, sequenced in a study of molecular identifiers for immune sequencing clone quantification (dated by TCRdb to the late 2010s). Library preparation employed PCR. The sample was run on a NextSeq 500. TCRdb took the public reads, trimmed them with fastp at Q25, ran MiXCR for clone calling and kept in-frame beta chains. Rows are unified per CDR3 protein, each entry keeping the most common DNA and genes. The sample table contains about half a million distinct CDR3 sequences; only one count was recorded for around 25% of them. Roughly 0.79% of the sample rests with the top ten. The sequencing input was naive CD8+ T cells from blood, with Jurkat cell RNA spiked in. Per the publication, the cell subset or site label means: FACS-sorted CD8+CD4-CCR7+CD45RA+ naive T cells. These receptor sequences come from a human donor in good health. Some libraries in this study had Jurkat cell RNA spiked in.

This clonotype was seen a handful of times. DNA for the CDR3: TGTGCCAGCAGTGAATTCGAGAGAGCTTTCTTT. Translation gives CASSEFERAFF. The chain couples TRBV6-1 to TRBJ1-1, with D unclear. CDR1 is MNHNS, CDR2 SASEGT, per germline. V dropped 2 bases and J dropped 10 bases, with 8 bases sitting between them. There are 11 residues in the CDR3.

The genes are TRBV7-9 and TRBJ2-7; a weak D match, TRBD2 (7 bases). The CDR3 contains 15 residues. Per the germline V gene, CDR1 is SEHNR and CDR2 is FQNEAQ (reference sequence). The ends were cut back, 1 base at V and 2 bases at J, with 12 bases in the middle. This chain's CDR3 is CASSLEGGATYEQYF. In DNA form, the CDR3 reads TGTGCCAGCAGCTTAGAGGGGGGGGCCACCTACGAGCAGTACTTC.

A word on this clonotype: This may stem from a read error, because a much larger clone lies one nucleotide away. The chain joins TRBV6-5 to TRBJ1-1; D is unclear. Between the trimmed V and J ends, which lost 6 bases and 6 bases, there was a span of 14 bases. This CDR3 has 13 amino acids. The germline V gene encodes CDR1 MNHEY and CDR2 SVGAGI. The CDR3 is CASSPRADPEAFF. CDR3 DNA sequence: TGTGCCAGCAGCCCCCGGGCCGATCCTGAAGCTTTCTTT.

Regarding this clonotype: The junction departs from germline at one end; a sequencing error may be responsible. V and J are TRBV9 and TRBJ2-3; TRBD2 matches 7 bases. CDR1 SGDLS and CDR2 YYNGEE come from the germline V gene. The CDR3 length is 15 residues. The CDR3 DNA reads as TGTGCCAGCAGCGTCGCCGGAGCTGGGGGGGATACGCAGTGTTTT. It encodes CASSVAGAGGDTQCF.

This chain uses TRBV6-5 with TRBJ2-2; 12 nucleotides match TRBD2. CDR1 is MNHEY, CDR2 SVGAGI, per germline. The CDR3 covers 15 residues. V lost 3 bases, J lost 5 bases, and 1 base stayed unmatched. Here the CDR3 reads CASSYGLAGTGELFF. The DNA of the CDR3 is TGTGCCAGCAGTTATGGACTAGCGGGGACCGGGGAGCTGTTTTTT.

The chain joins TRBV9 to TRBJ2-7; 10 bases are shared with TRBD2. Germline CDR1 SGDLS, CDR2 YYNGEE. The trim removed 4 bases at V and 3 bases at J, leaving 10 bases unmatched. This CDR3 has 16 residues. The DNA of the CDR3 is TGTGCCAGCAGCAGTCTAGCGGGAGAGGGTTACTACGAGCAGTACTTC. Amino acid sequence: CASSSLAGEGYYEQYF.

The table lists this clonotype with a few counts. This chain uses TRBV11-2 with TRBJ2-1; D is uncertain. V dropped 0 bases and J dropped 1 base, with 10 bases sitting between them. Germline assignment: CDR1 SGHAT and CDR2 FQNNGV. This CDR3 is built from 16 residues. CDR3 bases: TGTGCCAGCAGCTTAGACCTCTTTGGTTCCTACAATGAGCAGTTCTTC. Protein sequence: CASSLDLFGSYNEQFF.

This clonotype came up many times. This sequence joins TRBV13 and TRBJ2-4, with 10 bases that match TRBD1. V lost 4 bases, J lost 7 bases, and 22 bases stayed unmatched. This CDR3 has 20 amino acids. Germline CDR1 is PRHDT and CDR2 is FYEKMQ (reference sequence). The CDR3 region is CASSSSHIRDRGLENNIQYF. The CDR3 DNA reads TGTGCCAGCAGCTCCTCCCATATACGGGACAGGGGATTGGAAAACAACATTCAGTACTTC. Full variable domain (rest looked up from reference TRBV13 and TRBJ2-4): AAGVIQSPRHLIKEKRETATLKCYPIPRHDTVYWYQQGPGQDPQFLISFYEKMQSDKGSIPDRFSAQQFSDYHSELNMSSLELGDSALYFCASSSSHIRDRGLENNIQYFGAGTRLSVL.

Details on this clonotype: This could be a read error, since a much larger clone is one nucleotide away. V and J are TRBV20-1 and TRBJ2-3; D remains ambiguous. The CDR3 loop spans 15 amino acids. The germline V gene has CDR1 DFQATT and CDR2 SNEGSKA (reference sequence). The CDR3 coding sequence is TGCAGTGCTAGATTTTCGCTGGCTCGGGTAGATACGCAGTGTTTT. Translating gives CSARFSLARVDTQCF.

This clonotype turned up a few times. The chain uses TRBV4-3 and TRBJ2-3; 8 bases agree with TRBD1. V lost 2 bases and J lost 3; bases outside the gene matches: 4. CDR3 length equals 15 residues. Germline V gene data show CDR1 as LGHNA and CDR2 as YSLEER. CDR3 amino acids: CASSQRQGTTDTQYF. The DNA for the CDR3 is TGCGCCAGCAGCCAACGACAGGGGACGACAGATACGCAGTATTTT.

This clonotype has a handful of counts. The V call is TRBV4-3, the J call TRBJ2-1; D unresolved. Between the trimmed V and J ends, which lost 0 bases and 9 bases, there was a span of 12 bases. The CDR3 extends over 14 amino acids. Per germline, CDR1 LGHNA and CDR2 YSLEER. Written as DNA, the CDR3 is TGCGCCAGCAGCCAAGATGAGTATGTGGGTGAGCAGTTCTTC. It codes for CASSQDEYVGEQFF.

In the case of this clonotype: The junction does not match germline at one end; this may be a read error. The chain links TRBV4-2 to TRBJ1-1; TRBD1 is a possible D gene (5 bases). The CDR3 has 12 amino acids. Germline V gene sequence: CDR1 LGHNA, CDR2 YNFKEQ. The CDR3 DNA is TGTGCCGGCAGCCAAGGGGACCTCCTTGCCTTCTTT. This gives the protein CAGSQGDLLAFF.

This clonotype was detected only a few times. The V and J genes are TRBV3-1 and TRBJ2-3; D not certain. The germline V and J ends were trimmed by 0 bases and 6 bases, with 19 bases remaining between them. The CDR3 runs to 17 residues. CDR1 and CDR2 from the germline V gene are LGHDT and YNNKEL (reference sequence). CDR3 in amino acids: CASSQDQVNPGGDTQYF. Here the CDR3 DNA reads TGTGCCAGCAGCCAAGATCAGGTAAATCCCGGTGGGGATACGCAGTATTTT.

This clonotype has a handful of counts. The chain joins TRBV9 to TRBJ1-1, with D possibly TRBD1 on 6 matching bases. The CDR3 has 14 residues. The V end was cut by 4 bases, the J end by 2 bases, with 12 bases between. Germline V CDR1 and CDR2: SGDLS, YYNGEE. CDR3 DNA: TGTGCCAGCAGCCGACAGGTGGACAACACTGAAGCTTTCTTT. Amino acids: CASSRQVDNTEAFF.

The chain uses TRBV19 and TRBJ2-3, with D perhaps TRBD1 (6 bases). The germline V and J ends were trimmed by 6 bases and 1 base, with 14 bases remaining between them. This CDR3 comprises 15 residues. Germline V CDR1 and CDR2: LNHDA, SQIVND (reference sequence). The CDR3 coding sequence is TGTGCCAGTAGCGGGGACACCCAACGCACAGATACGCAGTATTTT. It codes for CASSGDTQRTDTQYF.

In the case of this clonotype: Just one base apart from a much larger clone, this may be a read error. The CDR3 nucleotides are TGTGCCAGCAGTGAATTTACAGAGAACACTGAAGCTTTCTTT. Amino acids: CASSEFTENTEAFF. This chain uses TRBV2 with TRBJ1-1; D unclear. Germline loops: CDR1 SNHLY, CDR2 FYNNEI. Trimming left V 2 bases short and J 1 base short, with 8 bases between. The CDR3 length is 14 residues.

The chain carries TRBV5-6 and TRBJ2-3; D uncertain. Germline V lookup: CDR1 SGHDT, CDR2 YYEEEE. The CDR3 is 16 amino acids. Trimming left V 4 bases short and J 0 bases short, with 15 bases between. The CDR3 nucleotides are TGTGCCAGCAGCCAACTTACAACTTCTAGCACAGATACGCAGTATTTT. This gives the protein CASSQLTTSSTDTQYF.

This clonotype has at least ten counts. V usage is TRBV5-4 and J usage is TRBJ2-7, with a weak D call TRBD1 (6 bases). Germline values: CDR1 SGHNT, CDR2 YYREEE (reference sequence). CDR3 length: 16 amino acids. Trimming shortened V by 0 bases and J by 2 bases, and 15 bases separated the two germline ends. CDR3: CASSLDEGGATYEQYF. The CDR3 DNA is TGTGCCAGCAGCTTGGACGAAGGGGGTGCGACCTACGAGCAGTACTTC.

This clonotype was observed many times. The chain carries TRBV3-1 and TRBJ2-7; 9 bases are a match to TRBD1. Looked up from germline, CDR1 is LGHDT and CDR2 is YNNKEL (reference sequence). The CDR3 length is 15 residues. J was trimmed by 0 bases and V by 4 bases; bases with no gene match: 4. The DNA for the CDR3 is TGTGCCAGCAGCCCGGGACAGGGCAGCTCCTACGAGCAGTACTTC. Amino acid sequence: CASSPGQGSSYEQYF.

This clonotype came up a few times. This sequence joins TRBV7-2 and TRBJ1-3; D uncertain. This CDR3 spans 15 amino acids. The V gene's germline CDR1 is SGHTA and CDR2 FQGNSA. V lost 5 bases and J lost 0, with 11 bases in between. CDR3 in DNA: TGTGCCAGCAGCCCCGCCCTCCCCTCTGGAAACACCATATATTTT. Translating it yields CASSPALPSGNTIYF.

Remarks on this clonotype: Because it lacks the conserved phenylalanine or tryptophan at the end, this CDR3 is likely a read error. The DNA is left out, because the CDR3 cannot be placed on it with certainty; the CDR3 is given as TCRdb lists it. This chain uses TRBV3-2 with TRBJ2-7; the table calls TRBD1, which could not be checked here. TRBV3-2 is a recognized pseudogene. From its first to its last residue, the CDR3 has 16 amino acids. This CDR3 reads CASSQYRGISSYEQYL.

The rearrangement links TRBV6-5 to TRBJ2-2; D is unclear. This CDR3 comprises 15 residues. Germline V gene sequence: CDR1 MNHEY, CDR2 SVGAGI. Trimming removed 2 bases at V and 3 bases at J, with 10 bases between. CDR3 in amino acids: CASSYGLVDTGELFF. As DNA, the CDR3 is TGTGCCAGCAGTTACGGGCTGGTGGACACCGGGGAGCTGTTTTTT.

This clonotype was recorded at least ten times. The V gene is TRBV27, the J gene TRBJ1-4; D call uncertain. This CDR3 spans 15 amino acids. Germline V gene sequence: CDR1 MNHEY, CDR2 SMNVEV (reference sequence). The V and J ends lost 5 bases and 8 bases respectively, with 18 bases between them. Written as DNA, the CDR3 is TGTGCCAGCAGTCTCGGAACCGGATGGGAAGAAAAACTGTTTTTT. Its translation is CASSLGTGWEEKLFF.

This rearrangement joins TRBV20-1 to TRBJ2-5, with TRBD1 as a possible D gene (6 bases). Trimming pared 6 bases from V and 8 bases from J, leaving 16 bases between. CDR1 is DFQATT and CDR2 is SNEGSKA in the germline V gene (reference sequence). This CDR3 region has 12 residues. The CDR3 protein is CSATTGLVTQYF. The CDR3 bases are TGCAGTGCAACGACAGGTTTGGTTACCCAGTACTTC.

This clonotype showed up just once. The conserved phenylalanine or tryptophan normally closing the CDR3 is absent here, so this likely arose from a read error. The chain combines TRBV19 with TRBJ1-5, with 9 bases fitting TRBD1. This CDR3 comprises 16 residues. With 1 base clipped from V and 0 bases from J, the junction kept 1 base outside the gene matches. Germline CDR1 is LNHDA and CDR2 is SQIVND (reference sequence). The CDR3 spells CASSIGTGASNQPQHI. The CDR3 DNA reads TGTGCCAGTAGTATAGGGACAGGGGCTAGCAATCAGCCCCAGCATATT.

This rearrangement joins TRBV5-6 to TRBJ2-1; D unclear. The length of the CDR3 is 14 residues. Germline-derived CDR1 and CDR2 are SGHDT and YYEEEE. V was cut by 4 bases and J by 2 bases, with 10 bases left in between. The chain's CDR3 is CASSPVGPYNEQFF. CDR3 sequence (DNA): TGTGCCAGCAGCCCCGTGGGCCCCTACAATGAGCAGTTCTTC.